Presented here are 14 T cell receptor beta chains from one specimen sequenced in a study of blood T cells in healthy people across ages (dated by TCRdb to between 2014 and 2016). The library was built by means of 5' RACE. Sequenced on an Illumina HiSeq 2500. A second PCR of roughly 6 to 12 cycles was performed with a sample-barcoded 5' primer and a J-beta primer mix. TCRdb itself trimmed the public reads at Q25 with fastp, ran MiXCR and retained productive beta chains. Duplicate CDR3 protein sequences are folded into a single record with the most common DNA and genes. In this sample the table shows about 640,000 distinct CDR3 sequences, under 30% of which occur a single time. The biggest ten clones account for roughly 14% of the sample. Material: blood. These receptors came from an elderly woman in good health.

About this clonotype: An end of the junction does not agree with germline; a read error may underlie this. The chain uses TRBV6-5 and TRBJ1-2, with TRBD1 identical over 8 bases. There are 15 residues in the CDR3. Germline V gives CDR1 MNHEY, CDR2 SVGAGI. CDR3 in amino acids: CTSVYQTGAAYGYTF. DNA for the CDR3: TGTACCAGCGTTTACCAGACAGGGGCCGCGTATGGCTACACCTTC.

To note about this clonotype: Sequence at one end of the junction differs from germline and may be a read error. This chain uses TRBV6-5 with TRBJ1-3; 9 nucleotides align to TRBD1. The CDR3 covers 14 residues. Germline assignment: CDR1 MNHEY and CDR2 SVGAGI. The DNA of the CDR3 is TGTGCCGGCAGCCCGGGACAGGGACTTGGCACCATATATTTT. This gives the protein CAGSPGQGLGTIYF.

This clonotype was recorded many times. The V gene is TRBV20-1, the J gene TRBJ2-7; TRBD2 aligns across 13 bases. V gave up 0 bases and J gave up 3 bases; unmatched junction bases: 5. The CDR3 consists of 16 residues. CDR1 is DFQATT, CDR2 SNEGSKA, per germline (reference sequence). DNA of the CDR3: TGCAGTGCTAGAGATGCGACTAGCGGGAGGATCTACGAGCAGTACTTC. Translated: CSARDATSGRIYEQYF.

This clonotype appeared many times. V and J are TRBV12-3 or TRBV12-4 and TRBJ1-5; D is ambiguous. The ends were cut back, 2 bases at V and 10 bases at J, with 15 bases in the middle. The CDR3 has 14 residues. Written as DNA, the CDR3 is TGTGCCAGCAGTTTATCAGGCAGGTTCGGACCCCAGCATTTT. This sequence encodes CASSLSGRFGPQHF.

In this sample, this clonotype turned up many times. V gene TRBV29-1 combines with J gene TRBJ2-1; 10 bases are a match to TRBD1. With 2 bases clipped from V and 2 bases from J, the junction kept 9 bases outside the gene matches. This CDR3 is built from 17 residues. Germline V CDR1 and CDR2: SQVTM, ANQGSEA. CDR3 nucleotide sequence: TGCAGCGTTGAACGGACAGGGGGAAAGAGGGCCTACAATGAGCAGTTCTTC. Translated, it gives CSVERTGGKRAYNEQFF.

This clonotype was observed many times. The chain is built from TRBV6-2 or TRBV6-3 and TRBJ2-7; 10 nucleotides align to TRBD1. Trimming removed 2 bases from V and 4 bases from J; junction bases left unmatched: 14. Per the germline V gene, CDR1 is MNHEY and CDR2 is SVGEGT. The CDR3 extends over 18 amino acids. CDR3 residues: CASSYPEIGDRGLYEQYF. The CDR3 bases are TGTGCCAGCAGTTACCCTGAGATCGGGGACAGGGGATTGTACGAGCAGTACTTC.

This clonotype was picked up many times. The V and J genes are TRBV20-1 and TRBJ1-1, with D perhaps matching TRBD1 (5 bases). This CDR3 spans 13 amino acids. From germline, CDR1 is DFQATT and CDR2 SNEGSKA (reference sequence). The V and J ends lost 6 bases and 0 bases respectively, with 11 bases between them. The CDR3 DNA reads TGCAGTGCCGTAACAGGCGTGAACACTGAAGCTTTCTTT. Protein: CSAVTGVNTEAFF.

This clonotype was recorded many times. This chain joins TRBV24-1 and TRBJ2-5; tentative D call: TRBD1 (5 bases). CDR3 length: 15 residues. Trimming left V 5 bases short and J 2 bases short, with 14 bases between. Germline CDR1 is KGHDR and CDR2 is SFDVKD. CDR3 bases: TGTGCCACCAGTGGACGCACAGGCGGACAAGAGACCCAGTACTTC. This encodes CATSGRTGGQETQYF.

This sequence joins TRBV2 and TRBJ2-1, with D uncertain. This CDR3 contains 8 residues. CDR1 and CDR2 (germline): SNHLY, FYNNEI. The V end was cut by 8 bases, the J end by 11 bases, with 4 bases between. The chain's CDR3 is CASGKQFF. As DNA, the CDR3 is TGTGCCAGCGGCAAGCAGTTCTTC.

This clonotype was counted ten times or more. The chain recombines TRBV20-1 with TRBJ1-2, with D possibly TRBD1 on 6 matching bases. The CDR3 has 13 amino acids. With 8 bases removed from V and 2 bases from J, the gap between germline ends came to 15 bases. Per germline, CDR1 DFQATT and CDR2 SNEGSKA (reference sequence). The CDR3 coding sequence is TGCAGTACATTTAGGGACACGAACTATGGCTACACCTTC. It codes for CSTFRDTNYGYTF.

This chain links TRBV7-8 with TRBJ2-7; 8 bases are shared with TRBD2. With V trimmed by 5 bases and J by 3 bases, 9 bases remained unmatched. This CDR3 contains 15 residues. Germline V CDR1 and CDR2: SGHVS, FQNEAQ. The DNA for the CDR3 is TGTGCCAGCAGCCTGGCGCCCACTAGCGGCTACGAGCAGTACTTC. Its protein product is CASSLAPTSGYEQYF. The full variable domain, rest sourced from reference TRBV7-8 and TRBJ2-7, is GAGVSQSPRYKVAKRGQDVALRCDPISGHVSLFWYQQALGQGPEFLTYFQNEAQLDKSGLPSDRFFAERPEGSVSTLKIQRTQQEDSAVYLCASSLAPTSGYEQYFGPGTRLTVT.

The V call is TRBV27, the J call TRBJ1-6, with D possibly TRBD1 on 6 matching bases. V lost 2 bases, J lost 6 bases, and 11 bases lay in between. The length of the CDR3 is 15 residues. Germline V CDR1 and CDR2: MNHEY, SMNVEV (reference sequence). CDR3 protein: CASSLIGQSNSPLHF. The CDR3 DNA sequence: TGTGCCAGCAGTTTAATAGGACAGTCTAATTCACCCCTCCACTTT.

The table lists this clonotype with a count of one. With a much larger clone just one base away, this may be a read error. The rearrangement links TRBV14 to TRBJ2-5; 10 bases agree with TRBD1. CDR1 and CDR2 from the germline V gene are SGHDN and FVKESK. The CDR3 length is 17 residues. V shed 6 bases and J 11 bases; nucleotides not matched to a gene: 21. In nucleotides, the CDR3 is TGTGCCAGCAGTCCTTCTCCGACGGGACAGGGGTTGAATGAGCAGTACTTC. Its translation is CASSPSPTGQGLNEQYF.

This clonotype appeared a few times. The chain couples TRBV12-3 or TRBV12-4 to TRBJ2-4; TRBD2 matches at 7 bases. The CDR3 is 17 amino acids. V lost 5 bases and J lost 13; bases outside the gene matches: 23. In nucleotides, the CDR3 is TGTGCCAGCAGTGCCAACAAACCGGGACTAACCCACAATGAGCAGTACTTC. It translates to CASSANKPGLTHNEQYF.